This T cell receptor beta chain was sequenced in a study of human thymus T cells. Whole-study results and caveats: Thymic and blood repertoires showed apparently biased V and J gene usage.

Trimming removed 3 bases from V and 2 bases from J; junction bases left unmatched: 4. Germline V gives CDR1 SGHRS, CDR2 YFSETQ. The CDR3 runs to 17 residues. The assay was immunoSEQ multiplex PCR, and TCRdb's table has in-frame clones only and misses some. The sample consists of 40,000 to 45,000 clones, 94% of them appearing once. Notes on this clone: The antigen is undetermined.

Specimen: blood. This clonotype originated in a boy younger than two with a congenital heart defect but otherwise immunologically healthy. The V gene is TRBV5-1, the J gene TRBJ2-1; 14 bases are a match to TRBD2. CDR3 sequence reads: CASSWGLAGATYNEQFF. Here the CDR3 DNA reads TGCGCCAGCAGCTGGGGACTAGCGGGGGCCACCTACAATGAGCAGTTCTTC.